Included here is one T cell receptor (beta chain) sequence, with context. Its antigen remains unidentified. These data are taken from a study of shared clonotypes between healthy human individuals. Study-wide points: Sequencing depth was expected to influence donor clonotype sharing. Few donors limited the genetic and exposure-history diversity represented.

Per the authors' pipeline: Junction-only sequences without quality scores came from ImmunoSEQ, so filtering differed. Some clones are missing from TCRdb's copy, which holds only in-frame ones; the method was immunoSEQ multiplex PCR. That table gives V, J and clone size, and the DNA gave D and trimming. The sample has under 600,000 clones, around 80% seen once. This sequence was found in a middle-aged woman in good health. Some clones in this sample may be carry-over from other donors' samples. Specimen: PBMCs.

The CDR3 DNA follows: TGTGCCAGCCTCAGGGGAACTAATGAAAAACTGTTTTTT. Encoded protein: CASLRGTNEKLFF. This chain links TRBV2 with TRBJ1-4, with D maybe TRBD1 (6 bases). The germline V and J ends were trimmed by 8 bases and 1 base, with 8 bases remaining between them. Germline values: CDR1 SNHLY, CDR2 FYNNEI. CDR3 length equals 13 residues.